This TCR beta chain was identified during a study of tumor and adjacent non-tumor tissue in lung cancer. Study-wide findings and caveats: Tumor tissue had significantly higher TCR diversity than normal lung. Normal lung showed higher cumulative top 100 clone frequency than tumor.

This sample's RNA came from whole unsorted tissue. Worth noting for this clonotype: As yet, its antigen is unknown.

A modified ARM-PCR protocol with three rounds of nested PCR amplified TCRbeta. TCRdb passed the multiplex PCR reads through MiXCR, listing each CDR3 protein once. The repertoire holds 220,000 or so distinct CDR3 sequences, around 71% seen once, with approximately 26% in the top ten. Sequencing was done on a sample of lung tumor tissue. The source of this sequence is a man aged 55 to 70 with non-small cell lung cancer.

CDR3 sequence reads: CSVPAFGANVLTF. In DNA form, the CDR3 reads TGCAGCGTTCCCGCCTTTGGGGCCAACGTCCTGACTTTC. V and J are TRBV29-1 and TRBJ2-6; D ambiguous. V was clipped by 5 bases and J by 3 bases, with 8 bases between them. Looked up from germline, CDR1 is SQVTM and CDR2 is ANQGSEA. The CDR3 loop spans 13 amino acids. The whole variable domain, remainder taken from reference TRBV29-1 and TRBJ2-6, is SAVISQKPSRDICQRGTSLTIQCQVDSQVTMMFWYRQQPGQSLTLIATANQGSEATYESGFVIDKFPISRPNLTFSTLTVSNMSPEDSSIYLCSVPAFGANVLTFGAGSRLTVL.